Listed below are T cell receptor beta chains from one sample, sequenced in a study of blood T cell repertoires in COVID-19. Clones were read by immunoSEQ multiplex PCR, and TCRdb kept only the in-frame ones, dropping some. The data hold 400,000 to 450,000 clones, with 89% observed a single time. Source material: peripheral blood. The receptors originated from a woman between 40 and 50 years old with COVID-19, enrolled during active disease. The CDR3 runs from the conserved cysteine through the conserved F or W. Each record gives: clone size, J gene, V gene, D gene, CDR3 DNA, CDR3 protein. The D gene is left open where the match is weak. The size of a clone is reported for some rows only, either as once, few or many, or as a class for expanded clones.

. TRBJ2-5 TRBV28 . TGTGCCAGCAGTCGCGGGGATCAAGAGACCCAGTACTTC CASSRGDQETQYF
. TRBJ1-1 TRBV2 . TGTGCCAGCAGTACTGACAAGAACACTGAAGCTTTCTTT CASSTDKNTEAFF
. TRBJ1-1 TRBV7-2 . TGTGCCAGCAGCTTACAGGGTGGGAACACTGAAGCTTTCTTT CASSLQGGNTEAFF
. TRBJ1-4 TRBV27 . TGTGCCAGCCGGGGAACACTTCCTAATGAAAAACTGTTTTTT CASRGTLPNEKLFF
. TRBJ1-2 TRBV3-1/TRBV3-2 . TGTGCCAGCAGCCAGTTTGGAGGGGAGAATGGCTACACCTTC CASSQFGGENGYTF
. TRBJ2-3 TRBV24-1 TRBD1 TGTGCCACCAGTGACCGCCCCGGGACAGGGAGCACAGATACGCAGTATTTT CATSDRPGTGSTDTQYF
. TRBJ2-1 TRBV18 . TGTGCCAGCTCACCACCGTCCCTTGAGCAGTTCTTC CASSPPSLEQFF
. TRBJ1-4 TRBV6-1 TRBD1 TGTGCCAGCAGTGAGAACAGGGGGGTTGAAAAACTGTTTTTT CASSENRGVEKLFF
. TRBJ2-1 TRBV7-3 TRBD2 TGTGCCAGCAGCCAACAAGGATCCGGGAGGGCTGTCTACAATGAGCAGTTCTTC CASSQQGSGRAVYNEQFF
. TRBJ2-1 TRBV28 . TGTGCCAGCAGTCCCCTCTATCCTGGCTCCTACAATGAGCAGTTCTTC CASSPLYPGSYNEQFF
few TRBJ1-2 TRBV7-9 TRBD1 TGTGCCAGCAGCTTAGTTGGCGGACAGGGCGACTATGGCTACACCTTC CASSLVGGQGDYGYTF
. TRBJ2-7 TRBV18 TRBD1 TGTGCCAGCTCTCCAAAGCCTCCGGGGACAGGCAATGAGCAGTACTTC CASSPKPPGTGNEQYF
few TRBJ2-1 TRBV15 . TGTGCCACCAGCAGAGTCCCGACACAAAATGAGCAGTTCTTC CATSRVPTQNEQFF
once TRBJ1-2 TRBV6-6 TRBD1 TGTGCCAGCAGTTACTCTTGGGACAGGATAAACTATGGCTACACCTTC CASSYSWDRINYGYTF
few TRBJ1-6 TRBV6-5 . TGTGCCAGCAGAACAGGGTCCCCCTATAATTCACCCCTCCACTTT CASRTGSPYNSPLHF
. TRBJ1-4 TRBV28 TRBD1 TGTGCCAGCAGGTCCGGGACAGGGTACGAAAAACTGTTTTTT CASRSGTGYEKLFF
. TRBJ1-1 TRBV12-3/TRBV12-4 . TGTGCCAGCGATAATCGGGGGGACACTGAAGCTTTCTTT CASDNRGDTEAFF
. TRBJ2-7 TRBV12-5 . TGTGCTAGTGGTTTGGAGGGAGTTCGATCCTACGAGCAGTACTTC CASGLEGVRSYEQYF
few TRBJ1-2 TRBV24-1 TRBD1 TGTGCCACCAGTGATCACGGGACAGGCTCCTATGGCTACACCTTC CATSDHGTGSYGYTF
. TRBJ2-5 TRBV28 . TGTGCCAGCAGTTCCCAGGGTGTGCAGCAAGAGACCCAGTACTTC CASSSQGVQQETQYF
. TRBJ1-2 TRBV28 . TGTGCCAGCAGTTCCCAAAGAGCGGACAGTTTCCAACCTTATGGCTACACCTTC CASSSQRADSFQPYGYTF
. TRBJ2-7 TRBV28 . TGTGCCAGCAGTTGGGACACTTACGAGCAGTACTTC CASSWDTYEQYF
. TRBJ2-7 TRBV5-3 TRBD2 TGTGCCAGAAGCTCGGACACTGGACTAGCTGCTTCCCCCATTTACTACGAGCAGTACTTC CARSSDTGLAASPIYYEQYF
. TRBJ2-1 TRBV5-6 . TGTGCCAGCAGCTTAAGCACTAGAAATGACTACAATGAGCAGTTCTTC CASSLSTRNDYNEQFF
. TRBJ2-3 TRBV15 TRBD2 TGTGCCACCAGCAGAAATCTACTAGCGGGGGCATCGGGGACGCAGTATTTT CATSRNLLAGASGTQYF
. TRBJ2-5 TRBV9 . TGTGCCAGCAGCGTAGAACAGGATAGGGTTGCTGGAGAGACCCAGTACTTC CASSVEQDRVAGETQYF
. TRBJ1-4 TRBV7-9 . TGTGCCAGCAGCCGTTCTGAAAAACTGTTTTTT CASSRSEKLFF
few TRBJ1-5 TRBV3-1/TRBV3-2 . TGTGCCAGCAGCCAAGCTCTTTGGAGGCCCCAGCATTTT CASSQALWRPQHF
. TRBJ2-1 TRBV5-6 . TGTGCCAGCACCACTAGGCGGGGGCTTTGGTACAATGAGCAGTTCTTC CASTTRRGLWYNEQFF
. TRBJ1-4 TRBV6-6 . TGTGCCAGCAGTTATGACAGAAGGAATGAAAAACTGTTTTTT CASSYDRRNEKLFF
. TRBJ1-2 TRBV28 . TGTGCCAGCAGTTCCGGACAGCGGCTGGGCTACACCTTC CASSSGQRLGYTF
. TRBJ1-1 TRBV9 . TGTGCCAGCAGCGCCGACACCTCGAACACTGAAGCTTTCTTT CASSADTSNTEAFF
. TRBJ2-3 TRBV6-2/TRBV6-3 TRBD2 TGTGCCAGCAGTTATATCCCCTCTACTCGCGGGGGGCCGATAGGAGATACGCAGTATTTT CASSYIPSTRGGPIGDTQYF
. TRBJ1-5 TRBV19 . TGTGCCAGTAGTATAAACTCAGGGGTAGGCAATCAGCCCCAGCATTTT CASSINSGVGNQPQHF
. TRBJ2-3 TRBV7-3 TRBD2 TGTGCCAGCAGCCCAGCGGGAGGGACAGATACGCAGTATTTT CASSPAGGTDTQYF
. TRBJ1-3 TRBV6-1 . TGTGCCAGCAGTGAGTGGGGGCCCCACTCTGGAAACACCATATATTTT CASSEWGPHSGNTIYF
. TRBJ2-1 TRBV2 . TGTGCCGGCTCGGACTTTCTAAAGAGCTCCTACAATGAGCAGTTCTTC CAGSDFLKSSYNEQFF
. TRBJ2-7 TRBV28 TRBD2 TGTGCCAGCAGTTTTAGCGGGGGGACCTACGAGCAGTACTTC CASSFSGGTYEQYF
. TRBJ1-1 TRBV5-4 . TGTGCCAGCAGCGGAGACAGGAAGGCGCTCACTGAAGCTTTCTTT CASSGDRKALTEAFF
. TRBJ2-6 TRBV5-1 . TGCGCCAGCAGCAAACAAACTGGGGCCAACGTCCTGACTTTC CASSKQTGANVLTF
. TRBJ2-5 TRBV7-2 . TGTGCCAGCAGCCGTGGGGCGAGGGAGACCCAGTACTTC CASSRGARETQYF
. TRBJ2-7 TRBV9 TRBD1 TGTGCCAGCAGCCAGACCGGGACAGGGGGCCTTAGGGAGCAGTACTTC CASSQTGTGGLREQYF
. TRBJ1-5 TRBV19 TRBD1 TGTGCCAGTAGTCATGACAGGGGGACTCAGCCCCAGCATTTT CASSHDRGTQPQHF
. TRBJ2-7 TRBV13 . TGTGCCAGCAGCCCCTCCCTGAGCTCCTACGAGCAGTACTTC CASSPSLSSYEQYF
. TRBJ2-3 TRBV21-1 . TGTGCCAGCAGCACCAACTCTAGCACAGATACGCAGTATTTT CASSTNSSTDTQYF
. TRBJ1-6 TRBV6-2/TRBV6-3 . TGTGCCAGCAGTTATAGTCAGGGAAGTTCACCCCTCCACTTT CASSYSQGSSPLHF
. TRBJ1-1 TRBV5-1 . TGCGCCAGCAGCCAGGGGACACCGAACACTGAAGCTTTCTTT CASSQGTPNTEAFF
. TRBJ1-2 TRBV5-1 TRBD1 TGCGCCAGCAGCTTGGCGGGACAGCCTAACTATGGCTACACCTTC CASSLAGQPNYGYTF
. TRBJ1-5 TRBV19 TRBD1 TGTGCCAGTAAGGACAGGGATGGAGGGGGCAATCAGCCCCAGCATTTT CASKDRDGGGNQPQHF
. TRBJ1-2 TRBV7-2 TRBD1 TGTGCCAGCAGCCCCGGGACAGGGGGCTTCGTCTATGGTGGCTACACCTTC CASSPGTGGFVYGGYTF
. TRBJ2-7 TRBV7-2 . TGTGCCAGCAGCCTTCTAACAGGAGACTACGAGCAGTACTTC CASSLLTGDYEQYF
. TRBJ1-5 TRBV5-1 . TGCGCCAGCAGCGAAACAGGGATGGGCAATCAGCCCCAGCATTTT CASSETGMGNQPQHF
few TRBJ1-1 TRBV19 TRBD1 TGTGCCAGTAGTATACGTACAGGGGGCACTGAAGCTTTCTTT CASSIRTGGTEAFF
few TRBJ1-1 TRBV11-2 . TGTGCCAGCAGCGAATTACAGGGAACTGGAGCTTTCTTT CASSELQGTGAFF